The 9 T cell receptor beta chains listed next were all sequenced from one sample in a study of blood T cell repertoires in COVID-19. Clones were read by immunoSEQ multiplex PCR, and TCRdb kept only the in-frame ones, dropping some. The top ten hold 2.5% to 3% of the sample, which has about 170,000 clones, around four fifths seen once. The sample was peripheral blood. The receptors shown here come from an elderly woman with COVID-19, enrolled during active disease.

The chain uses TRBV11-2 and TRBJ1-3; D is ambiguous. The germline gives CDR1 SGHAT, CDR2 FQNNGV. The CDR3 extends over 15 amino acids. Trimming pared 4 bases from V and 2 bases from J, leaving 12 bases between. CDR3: CASSSAGLTGNTIYF. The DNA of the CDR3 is TGTGCCAGCAGCTCGGCGGGTCTTACTGGAAACACCATATATTTT.

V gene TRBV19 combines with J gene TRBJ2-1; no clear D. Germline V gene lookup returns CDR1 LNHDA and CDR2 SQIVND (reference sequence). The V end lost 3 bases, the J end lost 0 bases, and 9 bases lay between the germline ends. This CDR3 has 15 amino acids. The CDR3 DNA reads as TGTGCCAGTAGTATTCAGCGCAGCTCCTACAATGAGCAGTTCTTC. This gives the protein CASSIQRSSYNEQFF.

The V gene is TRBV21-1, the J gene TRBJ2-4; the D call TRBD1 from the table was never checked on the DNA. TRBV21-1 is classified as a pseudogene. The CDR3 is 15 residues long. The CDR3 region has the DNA TGTGCCAGCAGCAAGGAACAGGGGGCTCAAAACATTCAGTACTTC. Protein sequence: CASSKEQGAQNIQYF.

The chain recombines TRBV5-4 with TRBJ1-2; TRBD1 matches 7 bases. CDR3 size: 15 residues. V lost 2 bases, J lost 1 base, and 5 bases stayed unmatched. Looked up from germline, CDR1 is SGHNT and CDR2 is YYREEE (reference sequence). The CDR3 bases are TGTGCCAGCAGCTTAAGGACAGGAAATAACTATGGCTACACCTTC. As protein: CASSLRTGNNYGYTF.

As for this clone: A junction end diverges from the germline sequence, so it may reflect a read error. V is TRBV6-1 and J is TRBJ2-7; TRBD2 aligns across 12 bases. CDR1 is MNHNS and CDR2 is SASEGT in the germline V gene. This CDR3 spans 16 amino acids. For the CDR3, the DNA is TGTGCCAGCATTGAAGGGGGGGGACTAGCGGGCTACGAGCAGTACTTC. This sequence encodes CASIEGGGLAGYEQYF.

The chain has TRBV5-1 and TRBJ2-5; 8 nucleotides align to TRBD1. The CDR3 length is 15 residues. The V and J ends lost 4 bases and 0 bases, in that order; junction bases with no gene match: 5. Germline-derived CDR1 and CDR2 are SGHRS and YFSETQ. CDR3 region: CASSPGQAYQETQYF. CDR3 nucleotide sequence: TGCGCCAGCAGCCCGGGACAGGCGTACCAAGAGACCCAGTACTTC.

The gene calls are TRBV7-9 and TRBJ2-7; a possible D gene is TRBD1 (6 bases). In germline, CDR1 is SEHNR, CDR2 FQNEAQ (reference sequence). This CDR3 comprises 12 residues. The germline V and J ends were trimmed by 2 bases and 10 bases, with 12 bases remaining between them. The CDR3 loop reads CASSLHRDIQYF. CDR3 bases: TGTGCCAGCAGCTTACACCGGGACATACAGTACTTC.

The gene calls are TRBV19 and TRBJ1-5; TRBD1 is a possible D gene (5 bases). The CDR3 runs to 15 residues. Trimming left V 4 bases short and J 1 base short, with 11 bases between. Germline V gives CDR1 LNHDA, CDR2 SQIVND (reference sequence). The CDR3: CASSTIGGSNQPQHF. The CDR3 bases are TGTGCCAGTAGTACCATTGGGGGGAGCAATCAGCCCCAGCATTTT.

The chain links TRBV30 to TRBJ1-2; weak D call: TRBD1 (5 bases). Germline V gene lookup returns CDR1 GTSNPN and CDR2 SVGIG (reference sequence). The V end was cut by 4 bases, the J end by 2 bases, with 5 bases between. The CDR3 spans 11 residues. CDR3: CAWTGNYGYTF. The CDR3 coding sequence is TGTGCCTGGACAGGGAACTATGGCTACACCTTC.